These T cell receptor beta chains were read from a single sample in a study of T cells in Graves' hyperthyroidism and ophthalmopathy. From the multiplex PCR reads, TCRdb called clonotypes with MiXCR, one entry per CDR3 protein. The sample shows 40,000 to 65,000 distinct CDR3 sequences, 48% of them seen only once. The sample was blood. The source of these receptors is a woman in her forties or fifties with Graves' ophthalmopathy. The conserved cysteine and the conserved F or W are not part of the CDR3 here. Each record gives: J gene, V gene, CDR3 protein.

j_call: TRBJ2-1
v_call: TRBV6-5
cdr3_aa: ASSTSSGLAHRQF

j_call: TRBJ2-5
v_call: TRBV24-1
cdr3_aa: ATSDVGRSGETQY

j_call: TRBJ1-6
v_call: TRBV7-6
cdr3_aa: ASSFPFLGGLESPLH

j_call: TRBJ2-5
v_call: TRBV7-9
cdr3_aa: ASSSGSRRQETQY

j_call: TRBJ1-1
v_call: TRBV19
cdr3_aa: ASKKGAGATEAF

j_call: TRBJ2-2
v_call: TRBV28
cdr3_aa: ASLAEYTGELF

j_call: TRBJ2-7
v_call: TRBV5-6
cdr3_aa: ASRNRAYEQY

j_call: TRBJ2-7
v_call: TRBV6-5
cdr3_aa: ASSFSLSGLSYEQY

j_call: TRBJ1-5
v_call: TRBV24-1
cdr3_aa: ATSKTGVNQPQH

j_call: TRBJ1-3
v_call: TRBV4-1
cdr3_aa: ASSPSRRPGNTIY

j_call: TRBJ2-1
v_call: TRBV20-1
cdr3_aa: SATSGGGSYNEQF

j_call: TRBJ2-5
v_call: TRBV7-3
cdr3_aa: ASSLNGAGGETQY

j_call: TRBJ2-7
v_call: TRBV7-2
cdr3_aa: ASSLYARGDEQY

j_call: TRBJ2-1
v_call: TRBV25-1
cdr3_aa: ASRVDEQF

j_call: TRBJ1-5
v_call: TRBV15
cdr3_aa: ATSRDLNQPQH

j_call: TRBJ2-2
v_call: TRBV9
cdr3_aa: ASSVEGPGQGAGELF

j_call: TRBJ2-7
v_call: TRBV10-2
cdr3_aa: ASSPGTGLSEQY

j_call: TRBJ2-3
v_call: TRBV19
cdr3_aa: ASSIEVGDTQY

j_call: TRBJ2-3
v_call: TRBV27
cdr3_aa: ASSLRGLAEAQDTQY

j_call: TRBJ2-3
v_call: TRBV6-2/TRBV6-3
cdr3_aa: ASSCAGLAGGPYSTDTQY

j_call: TRBJ2-2
v_call: TRBV6-5
cdr3_aa: ASRPLGVREELF

j_call: TRBJ2-1
v_call: TRBV20-1
cdr3_aa: SASGTSGPGEQL

j_call: TRBJ2-7
v_call: TRBV15
cdr3_aa: ATSRDIAGAGEQY

j_call: TRBJ2-3
v_call: TRBV5-6
cdr3_aa: ASGAGGRLSRTDTQY

j_call: TRBJ1-6
v_call: TRBV28
cdr3_aa: ASSPVGQGNSPLH

j_call: TRBJ2-2
v_call: TRBV11-2
cdr3_aa: ASSPPSGELF

j_call: TRBJ2-3
v_call: TRBV24-1
cdr3_aa: ATSDSGTSGGPLDTQY

j_call: TRBJ1-6
v_call: TRBV7-3
cdr3_aa: ASSLRLAGDSPLH

j_call: TRBJ2-7
v_call: TRBV20-1
cdr3_aa: SAYRDRDTGELY

j_call: TRBJ2-7
v_call: TRBV20-1
cdr3_aa: SARKTSGGFYEQY

j_call: TRBJ1-1
v_call: TRBV7-2
cdr3_aa: ASSWTGDEAF